This is a list of T cell receptor beta chains from one sample in a study of a mutant IDH1 vaccine in newly diagnosed glioma. No antigen has been identified for these receptors. Here immunoSEQ multiplex PCR was the method, and the copy in TCRdb shows in-frame clones only, minus some. The data contain approximately 50,000 clones, less than 90% of them singletons. Sequenced material: PBMCs, taken from a glioma patient whose treatment included an IDH1 peptide vaccine. The receptor set was obtained from a man aged 35 to 55 with glioma. Each CDR3 is given with its conserved first and last residue. A D gene is named only where the DNA matches it firmly. The size entry is marked missing in some rows and otherwise reads once, few, many or a size class.

d_gene: .; abundance: .; j_gene: TRBJ1-3; v_gene: TRBV5-4; CDR3nt: TGTGCCAGCAGCTTAATGTCAGGGGCCGGAAACACCATATATTTT; CDR3aa: CASSLMSGAGNTIYF
d_gene: .; abundance: .; j_gene: TRBJ2-7; v_gene: TRBV9; CDR3nt: TGTGCCAGCAGCGTAGGGTTGGACCCAACCTACGAGCAGTACTTC; CDR3aa: CASSVGLDPTYEQYF
d_gene: .; abundance: .; j_gene: TRBJ1-2; v_gene: TRBV5-6; CDR3nt: TGTGCCAGCAGTGCAGGCTATGGCTACACCTTC; CDR3aa: CASSAGYGYTF
d_gene: .; abundance: few; j_gene: TRBJ2-6; v_gene: TRBV4-3; CDR3nt: TGCGCCAGCAGCCTGGGATTTGGGGCCAACGTCCTGACTTTC; CDR3aa: CASSLGFGANVLTF
d_gene: .; abundance: .; j_gene: TRBJ2-4; v_gene: TRBV10-3; CDR3nt: TGTGCCATCAGTGAGTCGATCGGCAGTGGGACCAAAAACATTCAGTACTTC; CDR3aa: CAISESIGSGTKNIQYF
d_gene: .; abundance: .; j_gene: TRBJ1-2; v_gene: TRBV6-5; CDR3nt: TGTGCCAGCAGTTACGCGCAGAACTATGGCTACACCTTC; CDR3aa: CASSYAQNYGYTF
d_gene: TRBD1; abundance: .; j_gene: TRBJ2-5; v_gene: TRBV15; CDR3nt: TGTGCCACCAGCAGAGATATGGGGACAGGTCGGGGCCAGTACTTC; CDR3aa: CATSRDMGTGRGQYF
d_gene: TRBD2; abundance: .; j_gene: TRBJ2-3; v_gene: TRBV2; CDR3nt: TGTGCCAGCAAGCGGGAGGCGACAGATACGCAGTATTTT; CDR3aa: CASKREATDTQYF
d_gene: .; abundance: .; j_gene: TRBJ2-2; v_gene: TRBV5-4; CDR3nt: TGTGCCAGCAGCCAGGGGGGGACCCACACCGGGGAGCTGTTTTTT; CDR3aa: CASSQGGTHTGELFF
d_gene: TRBD2; abundance: .; j_gene: TRBJ2-2; v_gene: TRBV7-8; CDR3nt: TGTGCCAGCAGCCAATTGGGACTAGGGAACACCGGGGAGCTGTTTTTT; CDR3aa: CASSQLGLGNTGELFF
d_gene: .; abundance: .; j_gene: TRBJ2-7; v_gene: TRBV29-1; CDR3nt: TGCAGCGTCAGCTCCGATCAGGGCTACGAGCAGTACTTC; CDR3aa: CSVSSDQGYEQYF
d_gene: .; abundance: .; j_gene: TRBJ1-2; v_gene: TRBV6-5; CDR3nt: TGTGCCAGCAGTCGCGACTACCCAAACTATGGCTACACCTTC; CDR3aa: CASSRDYPNYGYTF
d_gene: .; abundance: .; j_gene: TRBJ2-3; v_gene: TRBV6-1; CDR3nt: TGTGCCAGCATGGAGATAGGGGCGTGGACAGATACGCAGTATTTT; CDR3aa: CASMEIGAWTDTQYF
d_gene: .; abundance: .; j_gene: TRBJ1-6; v_gene: TRBV7-9; CDR3nt: TGTGCCAGCAGCTCTAGGAATTCACCCCTCCACTTT; CDR3aa: CASSSRNSPLHF
d_gene: .; abundance: .; j_gene: TRBJ1-1; v_gene: TRBV19; CDR3nt: TGTGCCAGTAGTATATATTCTCCAATTCGAGGGTACACTGAAGCTTTCTTT; CDR3aa: CASSIYSPIRGYTEAFF
d_gene: .; abundance: .; j_gene: TRBJ2-3; v_gene: TRBV5-1; CDR3nt: TGCGCCAGCAGCTTGGCGGGGCAGGGGAAGCCGAGGGGCACAGATACGCAGTATTTT; CDR3aa: CASSLAGQGKPRGTDTQYF
d_gene: .; abundance: .; j_gene: TRBJ1-1; v_gene: TRBV5-1; CDR3nt: TGCGCCAGCAGCCCGAAGGAGGGGGGTAACACTGAAGCTTTCTTT; CDR3aa: CASSPKEGGNTEAFF
d_gene: .; abundance: .; j_gene: TRBJ1-5; v_gene: TRBV19; CDR3nt: TGTGCCAGTAGTATCGTCTTCCGGAATAGCAATCAGCCCCAGCATTTT; CDR3aa: CASSIVFRNSNQPQHF
d_gene: TRBD2; abundance: .; j_gene: TRBJ2-2; v_gene: TRBV29-1; CDR3nt: TGCAGCGTTGAAGATGGGCTGGGGGTAGCGGGCTTCACCGGGGAGCTGTTTTTT; CDR3aa: CSVEDGLGVAGFTGELFF
d_gene: .; abundance: .; j_gene: TRBJ1-1; v_gene: TRBV5-1; CDR3nt: TGCGCCAGCAGCTTAGGCGACCCCGCCACTGAAGCTTTCTTT; CDR3aa: CASSLGDPATEAFF
d_gene: TRBD2; abundance: .; j_gene: TRBJ2-5; v_gene: TRBV2; CDR3nt: TGTGCCATCCTAAAGCGGGATGAGCGGGAGACCCAGTACTTC; CDR3aa: CAILKRDERETQYF
d_gene: .; abundance: .; j_gene: TRBJ1-1; v_gene: TRBV6-1; CDR3nt: TGTGCCAGCAGTGAAACGAGAACCGCCACTGAAGCTTTCTTT; CDR3aa: CASSETRTATEAFF
d_gene: .; abundance: .; j_gene: TRBJ2-5; v_gene: TRBV7-3; CDR3nt: TGTGCCAGCAGCTTAGGGTTTGGGGAGACCCAGTACTTC; CDR3aa: CASSLGFGETQYF
d_gene: .; abundance: .; j_gene: TRBJ2-2; v_gene: TRBV5-5; CDR3nt: TGTGCCAGCAGCTTGGTTGAATGGAACACCGGGGAGCTGTTTTTT; CDR3aa: CASSLVEWNTGELFF
d_gene: .; abundance: .; j_gene: TRBJ2-1; v_gene: TRBV14; CDR3nt: TGTGCCAGCAGCCAAGATCTCGGCTACAATGAGCAGTTCTTC; CDR3aa: CASSQDLGYNEQFF
d_gene: TRBD2; abundance: .; j_gene: TRBJ2-1; v_gene: TRBV5-1; CDR3nt: TGCGCCAGCAGCTTCGACGCTAGCGGTTACAATGAGCAGTTCTTC; CDR3aa: CASSFDASGYNEQFF
d_gene: TRBD1; abundance: .; j_gene: TRBJ1-4; v_gene: TRBV18; CDR3nt: TGTGCCAGCTCACCGGGACAGGGGAGGGAAAAACTGTTTTTT; CDR3aa: CASSPGQGREKLFF
d_gene: .; abundance: .; j_gene: TRBJ2-3; v_gene: TRBV14; CDR3nt: TGTGCCAGCAGCCTTGGGCCTTCCCCCCAGTATTTT; CDR3aa: CASSLGPSPQYF
d_gene: TRBD2; abundance: .; j_gene: TRBJ2-2; v_gene: TRBV5-1; CDR3nt: TGCGCCAGCAGCTTATCCAGCGGGGTTACCGGGGAGCTGTTTTTT; CDR3aa: CASSLSSGVTGELFF
d_gene: .; abundance: .; j_gene: TRBJ2-7; v_gene: TRBV2; CDR3nt: TGTGCCAGCAGCCTGCAGGGGGAGCAGTACTTC; CDR3aa: CASSLQGEQYF
d_gene: .; abundance: .; j_gene: TRBJ2-5; v_gene: TRBV5-1; CDR3nt: TGCGCCAGCAGCTTTGGGGGGAACCTTAAGGGGGAGACCCAGTACTTC; CDR3aa: CASSFGGNLKGETQYF
d_gene: .; abundance: .; j_gene: TRBJ2-5; v_gene: TRBV5-5; CDR3nt: TGTGCCAGCAGCTTACACAGGGACCAAGAGACCCAGTACTTC; CDR3aa: CASSLHRDQETQYF
d_gene: TRBD1; abundance: .; j_gene: TRBJ2-1; v_gene: TRBV7-2; CDR3nt: TGTGCCAGCAGCTGGACAGGGATCTACAATGAGCAGTTCTTC; CDR3aa: CASSWTGIYNEQFF
d_gene: .; abundance: .; j_gene: TRBJ2-7; v_gene: TRBV27; CDR3nt: TGTGCCAGCAGTTTAGGTGGCGCCCCAAAGCAGTACTTC; CDR3aa: CASSLGGAPKQYF
d_gene: .; abundance: .; j_gene: TRBJ2-6; v_gene: TRBV19; CDR3nt: TGTGCCAGTTACACAGGCGACGTCCTGACTTTC; CDR3aa: CASYTGDVLTF
d_gene: .; abundance: once; j_gene: TRBJ2-3; v_gene: TRBV15; CDR3nt: TGTGCCACCAGCAGAAGCGGTCCCGATACGCAGTATTTT; CDR3aa: CATSRSGPDTQYF
d_gene: .; abundance: .; j_gene: TRBJ2-5; v_gene: TRBV14; CDR3nt: TGTGCCAGCAGCCAAGAAAAAGCAGCGGGCGGGATGGGAGAGACCCAGTACTTC; CDR3aa: CASSQEKAAGGMGETQYF
d_gene: .; abundance: .; j_gene: TRBJ1-3; v_gene: TRBV10-3; CDR3nt: TGTGCCATCAGTCCGGGCTCTGGAAACACCATATATTTT; CDR3aa: CAISPGSGNTIYF
d_gene: TRBD1; abundance: few; j_gene: TRBJ2-7; v_gene: TRBV27; CDR3nt: TGTGCCAGCAGTTTCTCGAAGACCCAGGGACAGGGGGCGAACGAGCAGTACTTC; CDR3aa: CASSFSKTQGQGANEQYF
d_gene: .; abundance: .; j_gene: TRBJ2-3; v_gene: TRBV15; CDR3nt: TGTGCCACCAGCAGCGCCCCCTCGGGCCGCCAGGGAGATACGCAGTATTTT; CDR3aa: CATSSAPSGRQGDTQYF
d_gene: TRBD1; abundance: .; j_gene: TRBJ2-1; v_gene: TRBV5-4; CDR3nt: TGTGCCAGCGGGTTTGCCCCGGGACAGGGGCGCTTAGATGAGCAGTTCTTC; CDR3aa: CASGFAPGQGRLDEQFF